This paragraph reports one T cell receptor (beta chain). This sample is part of a study of T cell repertoires in cytomegalovirus infection. Each CDR3 protein is one row after TCRdb ran MiXCR on the reads. There are more than 150,000 distinct CDR3 sequences in the sample; around 20% occur only once, and roughly 11% lies in the top ten. Unmatched junction bases numbered 11, after V lost 4 bases and J lost 5 bases. This CDR3 region has 15 residues. From germline, CDR1 is MNHEY and CDR2 SMNVEV (reference sequence). This TCR was sampled from a human donor in good health (CMV status not recorded). Some clones in this sample may be carry-over from other donors' samples. The V and J genes are TRBV27 and TRBJ2-7, with TRBD2 identical over 7 bases. The sequencing sample was made of PBMCs. For the CDR3, the DNA is TGTGCCAGCAGTTCCGGACTAGTAGCATTAGACGAGCAGTACTTC. This translates into CASSSGLVALDEQYF.